This T cell receptor (beta chain) was recorded in a study of early T cells in non-severe SARS-CoV-2 infection. Study overall: Unpaired chains resulted from sequencing bulk RNA of unsorted whole blood.

This clonotype was found many times. Its specificity is not known. General observations from the study: Missing private and CD4 specificities, VDJdb matching favored anti-spike CD8 responses.

Each cDNA molecule carried a unique molecular identifier. TCRdb recomputed calls from the 5' RACE reads with MiXCR, one row per CDR3 protein. This table holds tens of thousands of distinct CDR3 sequences, roughly 4% found once. The V gene's germline CDR1 is MGHRA and CDR2 YSYEKL. The CDR3 spans 15 residues. V lost 0 bases and J lost 4, with 13 bases in between. The sequencing sample was made of whole blood. This receptor was identified in an adult who was a healthcare worker with PCR-confirmed SARS-CoV-2 infection or an uninfected control (not recorded which). This sequence joins TRBV4-1 and TRBJ2-7; D assignment may be TRBD1 or TRBD2 (5 bases each). This chain's CDR3 is CASSQDRQGVYEQYF. In DNA form, the CDR3 reads TGCGCCAGCAGCCAAGACAGGCAGGGAGTTTACGAGCAGTACTTC.